One TCR beta chain is described in this entry. The antigen is not known. This sample stems from a study of pediatric ulcerative colitis. The study, taken as a whole, reports: Ulcerative colitis patients shared more blood-rectal clones than controls. Rectal repertoires separated controls, mild-moderate and acute severe colitis.

The survey-level immunoSEQ assay was used. The table came from immunoSEQ multiplex PCR; TCRdb's copy has only in-frame clones and leaves some out. The data hold tens of thousands of clones, with about 80% observed a single time. At colonoscopy, a blood sample was also collected. This CDR3 region has 16 residues. Germline values: CDR1 MGHRA, CDR2 YSYEKL. V was clipped by 4 bases and J by 8 bases, with 20 bases between them. The chain recombines TRBV4-1 with TRBJ2-2, with D tentatively TRBD2 (6 bases). This TCR derives from a boy younger than 18 with moderate ulcerative colitis. Material for sequencing was blood. CDR3 nucleotide sequence: TGCGCCAGCAGCCTCACTCCGGGACTCTTTTCGGGGGAGCTGTTTTTT. Translated, it gives CASSLTPGLFSGELFF.